This entry features one T cell receptor (beta chain) sequence. This sample was included in a study of blood T cell repertoires in COVID-19. Repertoires were generated with immunoSEQ multiplex PCR, while TCRdb's copy carries only in-frame clones and drops some. The sample has some 100,000 clones, approximately 93% seen once. This CDR3 region has 15 residues. Germline V gene sequence: CDR1 SGHAT, CDR2 FQNNGV. V dropped 6 bases and J dropped 3; count of bases not matched to a gene: 8. This sequence was found in a man in his fifties or sixties with acute or convalescent COVID-19. The specimen was peripheral blood. The chain couples TRBV11-2 to TRBJ1-3, with TRBD1 matching over 7 bases. CDR3 loop: CASRRSYRGGNTIYF. The CDR3 region has the DNA TGTGCCAGCAGGAGATCCTACAGGGGTGGAAACACCATATATTTT. The entire variable domain, with the rest obtained from reference TRBV11-2 and TRBJ1-3, is as follows: EAGVAQSPRYKIIEKRQSVAFWCNPISGHATLYWYQQILGQGPKLLIQFQNNGVVDDSQLPKDRFSAERLKGVDSTLKIQPAKLEDSAVYLCASRRSYRGGNTIYFGEGSWLTVV.